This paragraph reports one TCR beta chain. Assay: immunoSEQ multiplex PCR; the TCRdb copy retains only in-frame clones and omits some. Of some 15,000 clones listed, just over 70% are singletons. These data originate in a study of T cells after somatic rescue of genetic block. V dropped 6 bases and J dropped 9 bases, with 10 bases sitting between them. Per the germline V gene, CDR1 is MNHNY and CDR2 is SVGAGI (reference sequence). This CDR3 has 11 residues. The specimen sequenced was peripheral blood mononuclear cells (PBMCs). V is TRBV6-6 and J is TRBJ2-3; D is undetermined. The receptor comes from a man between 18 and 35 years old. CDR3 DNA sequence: TGTGCCAGCAGCCCAGTCCAGACGCAGTATTTT. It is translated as CASSPVQTQYF.